Sequencing of this TCR beta chain was carried out in a study of OX40 agonist ivuxolimab in advanced cancers. The study, taken as a whole, reports: The CD4+ and CD8+ T cells in the blood had expanded clonally by week 6 at 0.1 to 3.0 mg/kg.

Note on this clone: As yet, its antigen is unknown.

This table comes from immunoSEQ multiplex PCR, and its TCRdb copy is limited to in-frame clones, with some not included. The data contain 55,000 to 80,000 clones, around 84% of them singletons. CDR3 length: 16 amino acids. The J segment lost 4 bases and the V segment lost 4 bases, leaving 11 bases of the junction unmatched. The V gene's germline CDR1 is MNHEY and CDR2 SMNVEV (reference sequence). The material was CD4+ or CD8+ T cells sorted from blood, obtained in a trial of the OX40 agonist ivuxolimab. This receptor was identified in an adult with an advanced solid tumor such as melanoma, head and neck, liver or kidney cancer. The V gene is TRBV27, the J gene TRBJ2-5; 8 bases agree with TRBD2. In nucleotides, the CDR3 is TGTGCCAGCAGTTCCGCGGGAAGCGGGGGTTTAGAGACCCAGTACTTC. This encodes CASSSAGSGGLETQYF.